This entry is about one T cell receptor (beta chain). The length of the CDR3 is 15 residues. CDR1 and CDR2 from the germline V gene are SGHRS and YFSETQ. Between the trimmed V and J ends, which lost 4 bases and 3 bases, there was a span of 17 bases. This sample stems from a study of T cell responses to AZD1222 COVID-19 vaccine. Sequenced by immunoSEQ multiplex PCR; TCRdb stores in-frame clones only, minus some. The table includes about 120,000 clones, around 90% detected once. This specimen was peripheral blood, taken 28 days after the second AZD1222 dose. This rearrangement joins TRBV5-1 to TRBJ2-7, with D maybe TRBD1 (8 bases). The sequence came from an adult who received the AZD1222 COVID-19 vaccine. The CDR3 here is CASSLDRGGGYEQYF. The CDR3 nucleotides read TGCGCCAGCAGCCTAGACAGGGGAGGGGGCTACGAGCAGTACTTC.